A selection of T cell receptor beta chains follows, all from one sample in a study of T cells expressing NK-cell markers. TCRdb reanalyzed the 5' RACE reads, giving one entry per CDR3 protein sequence and no DNA. The repertoire table contains more than 250,000 distinct CDR3 sequences. Material: blood T cells: a sorted CD56 or NKG2C T cell subset, CD4+ or CD8+ T cells, or bulk PBMC T cells (not recorded which). These receptors were obtained from a man aged 18 to 30 in good health. The CDR3 runs from the conserved cysteine through the conserved F or W.

TRBV28	TRBJ2-7	CASSPILQGPYEQYF
TRBV5-1	TRBJ2-2	CASSLSGENTGELFF
TRBV20-1	TRBJ1-4	CSATDTNEKLFF
TRBV21-1	TRBJ2-5	CARGPPETQYF
TRBV10-3	TRBJ2-7	CAIRSTRLGDEQYF
TRBV10-3	TRBJ1-2	CAIRDVDRVGYTF
TRBV6-2/TRBV6-3	TRBJ2-7	CASSYYTLRDSSGTYEQYF
TRBV20-1	TRBJ1-3	CSARTRGSGNTIYF
TRBV20-1	TRBJ2-3	CGGKEVSTDTQYF
TRBV27	TRBJ2-5	CATRLSGQETQYF
TRBV20-1	TRBJ2-1	CTGLAPSDEQFF
TRBV6-1	TRBJ2-5	CASSRSGTPGETQYF
TRBV12-3/TRBV12-4	TRBJ2-2	CASSRGGTSGTRSTGELFF
TRBV24-1	TRBJ2-1	CATSLSGTSYNEQFF
TRBV29-1	TRBJ1-1	CSVVLKRPGVGEAFF
TRBV9	TRBJ2-5	CASSVDNGQLKTTQYF
TRBV18	TRBJ2-4	CASSPPGRGDIQYF
TRBV9	TRBJ2-3	CASSVSSGRALDTQYF
TRBV6-6	TRBJ1-2	CASSLGIYGYTF
TRBV15	TRBJ2-5	CATSRDLLATQETQYF
TRBV20-1	TRBJ1-1	CSARDLGEAFF
TRBV29-1	TRBJ1-3	CSGHTASGNTIYF
TRBV12-3/TRBV12-4	TRBJ2-1	CASSFGLGGDEQFF
TRBV12-3/TRBV12-4	TRBJ2-7	CASSLAYSEQYF
TRBV6-6	TRBJ1-1	CASNNPGVGEAFF
TRBV6-1	TRBJ2-7	CASSTGQGTSYEQYF
TRBV28	TRBJ2-7	CASSYLAGGPGEQYF
TRBV4-3	TRBJ2-7	CASSQGRRTEDEQYF
TRBV12-3/TRBV12-4	TRBJ2-1	CASSLKAGGPGNEQFF
TRBV7-9	TRBJ2-5	CASSTGLAGELAQYF
TRBV3-1	TRBJ2-1	CASSHSPGLAAYNEQFF
TRBV20-1	TRBJ1-5	CSARETGGNQPQHF
TRBV5-1	TRBJ1-4	CASSFDGKNEKLFF
TRBV20-1	TRBJ1-2	CSARVREANYGYTF
TRBV29-1	TRBJ2-2	CSVRLAGASNTGELFF
TRBV5-1	TRBJ2-6	CASNDGGGYSGANVLTF
TRBV29-1	TRBJ2-3	CSGRELADTQYF
TRBV20-1	TRBJ2-1	CSARGTFSSNEQFF
TRBV12-3/TRBV12-4	TRBJ2-1	CASSLGASGGLFF
TRBV6-5	TRBJ2-7	CASSSPRAQRKQYF
TRBV7-2	TRBJ1-3	CASSLDQNSGNTIYF
TRBV6-5	TRBJ2-5	CASRSGLAGPWAQYF
TRBV20-1	TRBJ2-5	CSAHRGEETQYF
TRBV5-1	TRBJ2-1	CASSSGSSYNEQFF